A single sample is the source of the 4 T cell receptor beta chains below, sequenced in a study of graft-versus-host responses after intestinal transplantation. Assay: immunoSEQ multiplex PCR; the TCRdb copy retains only in-frame clones and omits some. The sample yields roughly 60,000 clones, around 91% seen once. The sample was PBMCs, taken around 120 days after intestinal transplantation. These receptors were obtained from a human patient who received an intestinal transplant, so some T cells may come from the graft donor.

The chain joins TRBV6-4 to TRBJ2-5; 10 bases are shared with TRBD2. V lost 10 bases, J lost 2 bases, and 7 bases stayed unmatched. The CDR3 extends over 14 amino acids. Germline V gene lookup returns CDR1 MRHNA and CDR2 SNTAGT. CDR3 DNA: TGTGCCACTCGGACTAGCGGACATCAAGAGACCCAGTACTTC. The encoded protein is CATRTSGHQETQYF.

The chain employs TRBV28 and TRBJ1-1; D is possibly TRBD1 (6 bases). Germline CDR1 reads MDHEN; CDR2 reads SYDVKM. Trimming shortened V by 3 bases and J by 6 bases, and 20 bases separated the two germline ends. The CDR3 is 16 amino acids. The CDR3 sequence is CASSFPQQGQRSEAFF. In DNA, the CDR3 is TGTGCCAGCAGTTTCCCACAACAGGGACAACGATCTGAAGCTTTCTTT. The variable domain in full, with the rest retrieved from reference TRBV28 and TRBJ1-1, is DVKVTQSSRYLVKRTGEKVFLECVQDMDHENMFWYRQDPGLGLRLIYFSYDVKMKEKGDIPEGYSVSREKKERFSLILESASTNQTSMYLCASSFPQQGQRSEAFFGQGTRLTVV.

The V gene is TRBV7-9, the J gene TRBJ2-7, with D perhaps matching TRBD2 (6 bases). Trimming stripped 4 bases from V and 5 bases from J, with 12 bases between. The length of the CDR3 is 13 residues. Germline V gene lookup returns CDR1 SEHNR and CDR2 FQNEAQ (reference sequence). CDR3 nucleotide sequence: TGTGCCAGCAGCTCCGGGACTCTGAACGAGCAGTACTTC. Residues: CASSSGTLNEQYF. The whole variable domain, filled in from reference TRBV7-9 and TRBJ2-7, reads DTGVSQNPRHKITKRGQNVTFRCDPISEHNRLYWYRQTLGQGPEFLTYFQNEAQLEKSRLLSDRFSAERPKGSFSTLEIQRTEQGDSAMYLCASSSGTLNEQYFGPGTRLTVT.

The chain employs TRBV15 and TRBJ2-2; no clear D. The CDR3 contains 14 residues. CDR1 and CDR2 from the germline V gene are LNHNV and YYDKDF (reference sequence). V lost 5 bases to trimming and J lost 6 bases, with 13 bases between them. CDR3 in amino acids: CATSQGPGAGELFF. The CDR3 nucleotides read TGTGCCACCAGCCAAGGTCCGGGTGCCGGGGAGCTGTTTTTT.